Below, 3 T cell receptor beta chains from the same sample are listed, as sequenced in a study of cytomegalovirus exposure and HLA in healthy donors. Researchers ran the PCR with 60 Vbeta and 13 Jbeta primers. Generated by immunoSEQ multiplex PCR, the TCRdb table keeps only in-frame clones and is missing some. This table has approximately 150,000 clones, 80% appearing once. Source material: PBMCs. All receptors derive from a man younger than 30 in good health and CMV-seropositive.

V is TRBV5-4 and J is TRBJ2-3; 8 nucleotides match TRBD2. J lost 6 bases, V lost 4 bases, and 4 bases had no gene match. Germline V gives CDR1 SGHNT, CDR2 YYREEE (reference sequence). The CDR3 length is 13 residues. CDR3 bases: TGTGCCAGCAGCCCCAGCGGGAGTGATACGCAGTATTTT. Amino acid sequence: CASSPSGSDTQYF.

The chain employs TRBV19 and TRBJ2-2; 8 bases align to TRBD1. The CDR3 is 17 amino acids. Germline lookup yields CDR1 LNHDA and CDR2 SQIVND (reference sequence). Trimming took 5 bases from V and 1 from J; bases not matched to a gene: 9. The CDR3 DNA reads as TGTGCCAGTAGTCCCCGGACCGGGACAGGGAACACCGGGGAGCTGTTTTTT. Translated, it gives CASSPRTGTGNTGELFF.

This clone was observed a single time. J is TRBJ1-5 and V is TRBV18; TRBD1 agrees at 9 bases. Germline trimming cut 8 bases from V and 5 bases from J; bases unmatched to any gene: 4. The CDR3 has 13 amino acids. The germline V gene has CDR1 KGHSH and CDR2 LQKENI. CDR3 DNA: TGTGCCAGCACAAGACAGGGGGATCAGCCCCAGCATTTT. It yields the protein CASTRQGDQPQHF. The full variable domain, rest sourced from reference TRBV18 and TRBJ1-5, is NAGVMQNPRHLVRRRGQEARLRCSPMKGHSHVYWYRQLPEEGLKFMVYLQKENIIDESGMPKERFSAEFPKEGPSILRIQQVVRGDSAAYFCASTRQGDQPQHFGDGTRLSIL.